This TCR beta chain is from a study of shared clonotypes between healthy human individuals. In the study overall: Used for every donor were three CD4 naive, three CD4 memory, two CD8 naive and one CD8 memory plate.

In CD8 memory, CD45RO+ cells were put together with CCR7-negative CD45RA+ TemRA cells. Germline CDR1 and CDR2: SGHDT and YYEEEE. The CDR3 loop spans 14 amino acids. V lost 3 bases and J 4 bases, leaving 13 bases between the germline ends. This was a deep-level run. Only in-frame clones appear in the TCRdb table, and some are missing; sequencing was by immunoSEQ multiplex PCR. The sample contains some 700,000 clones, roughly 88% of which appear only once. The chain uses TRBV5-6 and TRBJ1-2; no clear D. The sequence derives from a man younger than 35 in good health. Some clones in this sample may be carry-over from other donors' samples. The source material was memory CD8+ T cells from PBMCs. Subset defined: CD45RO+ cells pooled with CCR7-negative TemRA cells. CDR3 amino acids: CASSSNPAPYGYTF. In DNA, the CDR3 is TGTGCCAGCAGCTCCAATCCGGCCCCCTATGGCTACACCTTC. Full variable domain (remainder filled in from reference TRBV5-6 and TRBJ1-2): DAGVTQSPTHLIKTRGQQVTLRCSPKSGHDTVSWYQQALGQGPQFIFQYYEEEERQRGNFPDRFSGHQFPNYSSELNVNALLLGDSALYLCASSSNPAPYGYTFGSGTRLTVV.